The 22 T cell receptor beta chains reported below all come from one sample, sequenced in a study of Graves' ophthalmopathy and Graves' hyperthyroidism. For repertoire sequencing, the TCR beta CDR3 regions were amplified from RNA transcripts. Second-round multiplex PCR followed a first-round RT-PCR using HTBI primers. Via MiXCR, TCRdb re-called the multiplex PCR reads, giving one row per CDR3 protein. There are 340,000 or so distinct CDR3 sequences in the sample; roughly 15% occur only once, and 9% to 15% lies in the top ten. Sequencing was performed on peripheral blood. These receptor sequences come from an adult man with Graves' ophthalmopathy.

The V and J genes are TRBV6-2 or TRBV6-3 and TRBJ2-5, with 8 bases that match TRBD2. From germline, CDR1 is MNHEY and CDR2 SVGEGT. Germline trimming cut 6 bases from V and 5 bases from J; bases unmatched to any gene: 17. This CDR3 region has 17 residues. The CDR3 sequence is CASSIFGGGTRRETQYF. The CDR3 nucleotides read TGTGCCAGCAGCATTTTCGGGGGGGGCACAAGACGTGAGACCCAGTACTTC.

This CDR3 reads CASSSPQTKLFSYEQYF. CDR3 coding DNA: TGTGCCAGCAGTTCTCCTCAGACTAAGCTCTTCTCCTACGAGCAGTACTTC. V is TRBV11-2 and J is TRBJ2-7; possibly TRBD2 for D (5 bases). Trimming shortened V by 6 bases and J by 0 bases, and 21 bases separated the two germline ends. The CDR3 totals 17 residues. CDR1 is SGHAT and CDR2 is FQNNGV in the germline V gene.

This clonotype was detected many times. One end of the junction fails to match germline, which may point to a read error. V gene TRBV6-1 combines with J gene TRBJ2-5; no reliable D call. CDR3 length: 13 amino acids. The germline CDR1 and CDR2 sequences are MNHNS and SASEGT. CDR3: CASRASVEETQHF. The CDR3 DNA sequence: TGTGCCAGCAGAGCCTCAGTAGAGGAGACCCAGCACTTC.

The chain carries TRBV6-2 or TRBV6-3 and TRBJ2-2; tentative D call: TRBD2 (5 bases). This CDR3 region has 15 residues. V was trimmed by 6 bases and J by 3 bases, leaving 14 bases between them. CDR1 is MNHEY and CDR2 is SVGEGT in the germline V gene. Written as DNA, the CDR3 is TGTGCCAGCAGACTTGGACTGACACACACCGGGGAGCTGTTTTTT. This gives the protein CASRLGLTHTGELFF.

This clonotype appeared many times. The chain carries TRBV30 and TRBJ2-7, with 8 bases lining up with TRBD2. The CDR3 extends over 13 amino acids. The V gene's germline CDR1 is GTSNPN and CDR2 SVGIG (reference sequence). V gave up 2 bases and J gave up 6 bases; unmatched junction bases: 6. The CDR3 DNA sequence: TGTGCCTGGAGTAGAGGACTAGCAGCCGAGCAGTACTTC. Translating gives CAWSRGLAAEQYF. The variable domain in full, completed from reference TRBV30 and TRBJ2-7, reads SQTIHQWPATLVQPVGSPLSLECTVEGTSNPNLYWYRQAAGRGLQLLFYSVGIGQISSEVPQNLSASRPQDRQFILSSKKLLLSDSGFYLCAWSRGLAAEQYFGPGTRLTVT.

This clonotype was seen at least ten times. The rearrangement uses TRBV4-1 and TRBJ1-1, with D perhaps TRBD1 (5 bases). The CDR3 has 14 amino acids. From germline, CDR1 is MGHRA and CDR2 YSYEKL. V was cut by 1 base and J by 0 bases, with 6 bases left in between. This CDR3 is CASSQVGLNTEAFF. The CDR3 DNA is TGCGCCAGCAGCCAAGTGGGGCTGAACACTGAAGCTTTCTTT.

This clonotype was seen repeatedly, ten times or more. The genes are TRBV6-2 or TRBV6-3 and TRBJ2-4; no clear D. The CDR3 consists of 14 residues. From germline, CDR1 is MNHEY and CDR2 SVGEGT. Trimming left V 0 bases short and J 7 bases short, with 10 bases between. CDR3 sequence: CASSYSRIENIQYF. The DNA for the CDR3 is TGTGCCAGCAGTTACTCGAGGATCGAGAACATTCAGTACTTC.

This clonotype was seen at least ten times. The CDR3 sequence: CASSLITGIIHEQYF. DNA for the CDR3: TGTGCCAGCAGTTTAATTACAGGGATCATACACGAGCAGTACTTC. The genes are TRBV28 and TRBJ2-7; D is possibly TRBD1 (6 bases). V was pared by 2 bases and J by 5 bases, with 16 bases between. The CDR3 covers 15 residues. Looked up from germline, CDR1 is MDHEN and CDR2 is SYDVKM. Full variable domain (remainder filled in from reference TRBV28 and TRBJ2-7): DVKVTQSSRYLVKRTGEKVFLECVQDMDHENMFWYRQDPGLGLRLIYFSYDVKMKEKGDIPEGYSVSREKKERFSLILESASTNQTSMYLCASSLITGIIHEQYFGPGTRLTVT.

This clonotype has ten or more counts. This chain links TRBV6-2 or TRBV6-3 with TRBJ2-5; TRBD1 matches at 8 bases. This CDR3 region has 17 residues. V shed 0 bases, J shed 0 bases, and the junction held 6 bases outside the gene matches. Germline V gene data show CDR1 as MNHEY and CDR2 as SVGEGT. The CDR3 spells CASSYSPGQVYQETQYF. The CDR3 DNA follows: TGTGCCAGCAGTTACTCACCGGGACAGGTCTACCAAGAGACCCAGTACTTC.

The table lists this clonotype with many counts. The rearrangement uses TRBV5-1 and TRBJ1-1, with D unclear. Per the germline V gene, CDR1 is SGHRS and CDR2 is YFSETQ. Trimming cost V 5 bases and J 1 base, with 3 bases left between them. This CDR3 is 11 amino acids long. CDR3 DNA sequence: TGCGCCAGCAGGGCGAACACTGAAGCTTTCTTT. It codes for CASRANTEAFF. Together with reference TRBV5-1 and TRBJ1-1, the CDR3 gives the full variable domain: KAGVTQTPRYLIKTRGQQVTLSCSPISGHRSVSWYQQTPGQGLQFLFEYFSETQRNKGNFPGRFSGRQFSNSRSEMNVSTLELGDSALYLCASRANTEAFFGQGTRLTVV.

The table lists this clonotype with many counts. The chain couples TRBV20-1 to TRBJ2-5; TRBD1 might be the D (7 bases). Germline assignment: CDR1 DFQATT and CDR2 SNEGSKA (reference sequence). The CDR3 spans 16 residues. Trimming shortened V by 0 bases and J by 5 bases, and 19 bases separated the two germline ends. The CDR3 DNA reads as TGCAGTGCTAGAGATCAGAACAGGGGACTGAAGGAGACCCAGTACTTC. This gives the protein CSARDQNRGLKETQYF.

This clonotype was seen repeatedly, ten times or more. The chain couples TRBV11-3 to TRBJ2-5, with D perhaps given as TRBD1 or TRBD2 (5 bases each). V lost 5 bases and J lost 4, with 11 bases in between. The V gene's germline CDR1 is SGHNT and CDR2 YENEEA. The CDR3 contains 13 residues. The DNA of the CDR3 is TGTGCCAGCAGCAGGGGAGTGGGAGAGACCCAGTACTTC. This codes for CASSRGVGETQYF.

This clonotype showed up many times. The chain uses TRBV7-9 and TRBJ2-7; D possibly corresponds to TRBD2 (6 bases). The CDR3 runs 13 residues. V was pared by 2 bases and J by 3 bases, with 8 bases between. CDR1 SEHNR and CDR2 FQNEAQ come from the germline V gene (reference sequence). The CDR3 is CASSLLAFYEQYF. CDR3 nucleotide sequence: TGTGCCAGCAGCTTACTAGCGTTCTACGAGCAGTACTTC. The full variable domain, rest sourced from reference TRBV7-9 and TRBJ2-7, is DTGVSQNPRHKITKRGQNVTFRCDPISEHNRLYWYRQTLGQGPEFLTYFQNEAQLEKSRLLSDRFSAERPKGSFSTLEIQRTEQGDSAMYLCASSLLAFYEQYFGPGTRLTVT.

The rearrangement uses TRBV7-2 and TRBJ1-1; D gene uncertain. This CDR3 has 14 residues. Trimming took 1 base from V and 10 from J, leaving 16 bases between them. Germline V gene data show CDR1 as SGHTA and CDR2 as FQGNSA. This CDR3 is CASSLDRYGFAAFF. CDR3 bases: TGTGCCAGCAGCTTAGACCGTTACGGGTTCGCAGCTTTCTTT.

The rearrangement joins TRBV19 to TRBJ1-1; a weak D match, TRBD1 (5 bases). In germline, CDR1 is LNHDA, CDR2 SQIVND (reference sequence). Trimming cost V 5 bases and J 2 bases, with 18 bases left between them. The CDR3 contains 16 residues. The CDR3, as DNA: TGTGCCAGTAGTTTCGAGGGTGAAAGGGGTAACACTGAAGCTTTCTTT. It encodes CASSFEGERGNTEAFF.

This clonotype was seen many times. This chain joins TRBV2 and TRBJ2-7; D unresolved. Germline V gene data show CDR1 as SNHLY and CDR2 as FYNNEI. Trimming left V 2 bases short and J 3 bases short, with 5 bases between. This CDR3 region has 12 residues. Here the CDR3 reads CASSESGYEQYF. CDR3 coding DNA: TGTGCCAGCAGTGAATCGGGCTACGAGCAGTACTTC.

This chain links TRBV6-1 with TRBJ2-7; D might be TRBD2 (6 bases). V was trimmed by 8 bases and J by 0 bases, leaving 8 bases between them. The germline V gene has CDR1 MNHNS and CDR2 SASEGT. CDR3 length: 12 amino acids. The chain's CDR3 is CASGGNSYEQYF. CDR3 DNA: TGTGCCAGCGGCGGGAACTCCTACGAGCAGTACTTC.

In this sample, this clonotype turned up many times. V usage is TRBV7-9 and J usage is TRBJ1-1; 8 bases align to TRBD1. From germline, CDR1 is SEHNR and CDR2 FQNEAQ (reference sequence). V shed 6 bases and J 6 bases; nucleotides not matched to a gene: 6. CDR3 size: 13 residues. In DNA, the CDR3 is TGTGCCAGCAGTCGGGGACAGGCCCCTGAAGCTTTCTTT. It is translated as CASSRGQAPEAFF.

This clonotype has a count of ten or more. V and J are TRBV12-3 or TRBV12-4 and TRBJ2-7; tentatively, D is TRBD2 (6 bases). The V end was cut by 0 bases, the J end by 6 bases, with 18 bases between. The CDR3 is 16 amino acids. The CDR3 loop is CASSLAGDFQPGEQYF. Here the CDR3 DNA reads TGTGCCAGCAGTTTAGCGGGGGACTTTCAGCCGGGCGAGCAGTACTTC.

This chain connects TRBV6-1 to TRBJ1-4, with 7 bases aligning to TRBD1. CDR1 and CDR2 (germline): MNHNS, SASEGT. This CDR3 has 16 amino acids. V trimming: 4 bases; J trimming: 4 bases; junction bases outside the gene matches: 9. CDR3 sequence (DNA): TGTGCCAGCAGTGCCAGGCGGACAGGCGGTAATGAAAAACTGTTTTTT. Encoded protein: CASSARRTGGNEKLFF.

This clonotype was recorded many times. The chain has TRBV10-2 and TRBJ2-7; perhaps TRBD1 as D (6 bases). V was pared by 3 bases and J by 3 bases, with 6 bases between. CDR3 size: 12 residues. Germline CDR1 reads WSHSY; CDR2 reads SAAADI. For the CDR3, the DNA is TGCGCCAGCAGTGACAGGGGCTACGAGCAGTACTTC. Protein: CASSDRGYEQYF.

This clonotype was seen ten or more times. V gene TRBV7-2 combines with J gene TRBJ1-2; perhaps TRBD1 as D (5 bases). The CDR3 extends over 15 amino acids. With 3 bases removed from V and 2 bases from J, the gap between germline ends came to 13 bases. The germline V gene encodes CDR1 SGHTA and CDR2 FQGNSA. CDR3 protein: CASSFRVSQNYGYTF. Written as DNA, the CDR3 is TGTGCCAGCAGCTTCAGGGTTTCTCAAAACTATGGCTACACCTTC.